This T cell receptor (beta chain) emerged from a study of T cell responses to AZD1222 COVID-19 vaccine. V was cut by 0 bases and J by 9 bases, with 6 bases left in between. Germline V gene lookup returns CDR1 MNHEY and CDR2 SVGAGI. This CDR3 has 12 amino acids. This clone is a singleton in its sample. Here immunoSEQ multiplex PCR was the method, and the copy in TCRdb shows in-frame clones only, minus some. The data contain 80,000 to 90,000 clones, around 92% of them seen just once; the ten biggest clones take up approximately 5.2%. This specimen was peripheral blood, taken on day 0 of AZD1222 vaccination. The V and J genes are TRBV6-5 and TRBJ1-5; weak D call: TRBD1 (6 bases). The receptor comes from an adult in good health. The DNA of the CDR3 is TGTGCCAGCAGTTACTCAGGGGGGCCCCAGCATTTT. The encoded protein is CASSYSGGPQHF.